This TCR beta chain emerged from a study of CD8+ T cells in alopecia areata (dated by TCRdb to 2017 to 2018). Some background on the complete study: The treated patients, all with moderate-to-severe alopecia areata, were enrolled in an open-label pilot trial of oral tofacitinib given at 5 to 10 mg twice daily. Patients received tofacitinib for 6 to 18 months and were then followed off drug for 6 months to check for delayed response and recurrence. In treated patients, disease severity was measured using the SALT score, which gives the percentage of scalp surface area affected. To study T cell clonal expansion in alopecia areata, the researchers applied high-throughput TCRbeta sequencing to both the C3H/HeJ mouse model and human patients. Human TCRbeta sequencing covered scalp tissue and sorted CD4+ and CD8+ peripheral blood T cells from patchy and totalis/universalis alopecia areata patients and healthy controls. Biopsies were taken from tofacitinib-treated patients at baseline and at 4 and 24 weeks of treatment, and a later scalp biopsy was taken in several of the tofacitinib-treated patients. Scalp clonality was compared across normal scalp (n=4), patchy alopecia areata scalp (n=8), and alopecia totalis/universalis scalp (n=8). RNA came from the PAXgene miRNA kit for fixed scalp, the miRNeasy kit for PBMCs, and the RNeasy kit for mouse skin. TCRbeta CDR3 regions were amplified by immunoSEQ multiplex PCR with 35 Vbeta forward and 13 Jbeta reverse primers. Results the study describes overall, beyond this receptor: Tofacitinib significantly lowered scalp clonality and the number of expanded CD8+ clones among the top 100 scalp clones. Resident alphabeta T cells in normal human skin are also sequenced, complicating scalp TCR repertoire analysis, unlike mouse skin dominated by gammadelta T cells. Shared TCR sequences between patients were less evident than in mice, which may be partly attributable to HLA diversity in the patient population. During tofacitinib treatment, many expanded lesional clones stuck around in both scalp and blood, and this persistence may partly explain why relapse happens after treatment is stopped. Lesional scalp, especially in alopecia totalis/universalis, showed higher clonality and more expanded CD8+ clones than normal scalp, suggesting antigenic drive. Because the treated cohort was small and had only one nonresponder, larger studies are needed to examine links between baseline CD8+ expansion and response.

As concerns this clone: Its antigen target is currently unknown. No much larger clone is present one base from it, and per-base qualities are unavailable.

Library construction relied on the immunoSEQ multiplex PCR assay. RNA was extracted from all samples and reverse transcribed into cDNA, which served as template for TCR sequencing. SuperScript III was used for first-strand cDNA synthesis, primed with a 2:1 mix of oligo-dT and random hexamers. A synthetic immune receptor repertoire was used to assess amplification bias, and residual bias was removed computationally. Concerning the study's data processing: Raw reads were preprocessed to remove errors, and CDR3 was defined according to IMGT conventions as the region from the conserved cysteine to phenylalanine. Clonality was computed as 1 minus the Shannon entropy, with the entropy normalized by log2 of the number of productive unique TCRs. Whether scalp clones were CD4 or CD8 was inferred by matching scalp TCRbeta sequences against CD4 and CD8 repertoires sorted from blood. The table comes from immuneACCESS by way of TCRdb, which keeps in-frame sequences with V and J called. Part of the clones is missing from these tables; in studies checked, under half for an unresolved V gene and the rest for unknown reasons. The DNA was the basis for D and trimming; V, J and clone size are from that table. The sample table records about 140,000 clones; roughly 82% of these occur just once. The ten largest clones take up around a quarter of the sample.

What this sample's time point label stands for: around 4 weeks on oral tofacitinib. The sample's treatment or condition label is to be understood as: oral pan-JAK inhibitor, 5-10 mg twice daily. Lesional scalp punch biopsies and peripheral blood were collected from alopecia areata patients. PBMCs were isolated by density centrifugation and stained for CD3, CD4 and CD8, and CD4+ and CD8+ T cells were sorted on a FACSAria. CDR1 and CDR2 are read off the germline V gene as MNHEY and SVGAGI. Inclusive of the bounding cysteine and phenylalanine, the CDR3 is 16 residues long. The sequence is cut down to CDR3 DNA, 48 bases in frame from base 1. V drops 0 bases and J drops 3 bases, leaving 13 bases in between.

This receptor chain uses TRBV6-5 and TRBJ2-3, with TRBD1 tentatively as D gene (6 bases match). Sample: CD8+ T cells sorted from blood, taken at week 4, from a patient treated with tofacitinib. This clonotype was sampled from a human donor with alopecia areata. The DNA reads TGTGCCAGCAGTTACTCTCCAAACAGGGTTACAGATACGCAGTATTTT. Its protein reads: CASSYSPNRVTDTQYF.